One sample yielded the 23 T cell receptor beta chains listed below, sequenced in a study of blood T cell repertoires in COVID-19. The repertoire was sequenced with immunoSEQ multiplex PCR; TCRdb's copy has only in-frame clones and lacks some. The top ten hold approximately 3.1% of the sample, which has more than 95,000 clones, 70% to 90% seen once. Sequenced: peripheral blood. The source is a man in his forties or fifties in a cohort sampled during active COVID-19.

The CDR3 is CASSLGEVATEAFF. The CDR3 region has the DNA TGCGCCAGCAGCTTGGGTGAGGTAGCGACTGAAGCTTTCTTT. The rearrangement joins TRBV5-1 to TRBJ1-1, with D unclear. Germline V gene data show CDR1 as SGHRS and CDR2 as YFSETQ. The CDR3 has 14 amino acids. Trimming cost V 0 bases and J 5 bases, with 11 bases left between them.

The CDR3 DNA sequence: TGCGCCAGCAGCCAAGGGGGCGTTGGGACCCAGTACTTC. Its translation is CASSQGGVGTQYF. This chain links TRBV4-1 with TRBJ2-5; D perhaps matches TRBD1 (5 bases). Germline CDR1 MGHRA, CDR2 YSYEKL. CDR3 length: 13 residues. The V end was cut by 1 base, the J end by 7 bases, with 10 bases between.

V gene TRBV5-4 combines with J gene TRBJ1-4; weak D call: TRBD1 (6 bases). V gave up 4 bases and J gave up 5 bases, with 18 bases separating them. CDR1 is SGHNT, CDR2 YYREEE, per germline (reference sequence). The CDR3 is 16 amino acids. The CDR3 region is CASSRRRGGGNEKLFF. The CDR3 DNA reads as TGTGCCAGCAGCCGAAGGCGGGGAGGGGGAAATGAAAAACTGTTTTTT.

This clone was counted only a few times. The CDR3 DNA follows: TGTGCCAGCAGCTTAGGAGGGACAGGCAAGCATCAGCCCCAGCATTTT. Translated: CASSLGGTGKHQPQHF. This chain links TRBV7-7 with TRBJ1-5; TRBD1 agrees at 8 bases. This CDR3 region has 16 residues. Germline CDR1 and CDR2: SSHAT and FNYEAQ (reference sequence). V gave up 1 base and J gave up 5 bases; unmatched junction bases: 7. Together with reference TRBV7-7 and TRBJ1-5, the CDR3 gives the full variable domain: GAGVSQSPRYKVTKRGQDVTLRCDPISSHATLYWYQQALGQGPEFLTYFNYEAQPDKSGLPSDRFSAERPEGSISTLTIQRTEQRDSAMYRCASSLGGTGKHQPQHFGDGTRLSIL.

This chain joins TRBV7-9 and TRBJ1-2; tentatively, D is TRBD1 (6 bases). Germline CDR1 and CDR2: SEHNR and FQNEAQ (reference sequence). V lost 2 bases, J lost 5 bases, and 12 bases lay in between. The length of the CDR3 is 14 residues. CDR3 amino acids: CASSLFGDTYGYTF. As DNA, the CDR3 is TGTGCCAGCAGCTTATTCGGGGACACGTATGGCTACACCTTC.

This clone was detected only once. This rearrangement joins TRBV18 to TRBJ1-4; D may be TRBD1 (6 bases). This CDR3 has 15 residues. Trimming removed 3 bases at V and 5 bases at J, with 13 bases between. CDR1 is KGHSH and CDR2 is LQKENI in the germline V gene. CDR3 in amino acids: CASSPPGQLNEKLFF. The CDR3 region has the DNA TGTGCCAGCTCACCCCCGGGACAACTCAATGAAAAACTGTTTTTT.

The CDR3 bases are TGTGCCAGCAGTTGGAGTAGCGGGGACGAAGGCACCGGGGAGCTGTTTTTT. Residues: CASSWSSGDEGTGELFF. This chain joins TRBV27 and TRBJ2-2, with 8 bases fitting TRBD2. Germline values: CDR1 MNHEY, CDR2 SMNVEV (reference sequence). Trimming removed 4 bases from V and 4 bases from J; junction bases left unmatched: 11. This CDR3 comprises 17 residues.

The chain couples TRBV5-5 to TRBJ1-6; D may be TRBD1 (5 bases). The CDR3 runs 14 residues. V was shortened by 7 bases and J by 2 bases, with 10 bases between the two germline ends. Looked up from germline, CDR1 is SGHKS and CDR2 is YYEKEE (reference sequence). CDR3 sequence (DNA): TGTGCCAGCGATGACAGAACCTATAATTCACCCCTCCACTTT. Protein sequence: CASDDRTYNSPLHF.

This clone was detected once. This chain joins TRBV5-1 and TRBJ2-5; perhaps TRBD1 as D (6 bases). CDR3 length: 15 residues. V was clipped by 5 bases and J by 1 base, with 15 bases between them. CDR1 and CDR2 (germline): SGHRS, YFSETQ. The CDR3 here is CASSLSGVPQETQYF. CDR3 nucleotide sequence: TGCGCCAGCAGTTTATCAGGGGTCCCCCAAGAGACCCAGTACTTC.

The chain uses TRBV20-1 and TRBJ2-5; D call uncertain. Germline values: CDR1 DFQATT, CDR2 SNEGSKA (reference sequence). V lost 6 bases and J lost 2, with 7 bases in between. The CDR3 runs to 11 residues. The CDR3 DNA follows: TGCAGTGCGATGACTCAAGAGACCCAGTACTTC. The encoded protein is CSAMTQETQYF.

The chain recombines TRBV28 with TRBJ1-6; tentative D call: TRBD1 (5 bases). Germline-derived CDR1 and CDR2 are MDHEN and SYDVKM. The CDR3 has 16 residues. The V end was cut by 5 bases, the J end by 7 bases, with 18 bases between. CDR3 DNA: TGTGCCAGCAGTCCCCGGGGGAGGGGTGGCAATTCACCCCTCCACTTT. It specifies CASSPRGRGGNSPLHF.

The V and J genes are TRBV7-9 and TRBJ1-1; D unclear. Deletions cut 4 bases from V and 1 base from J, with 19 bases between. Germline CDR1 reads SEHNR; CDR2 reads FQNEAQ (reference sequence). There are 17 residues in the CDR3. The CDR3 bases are TGTGCCAGCAGCTCGTGGGCCTCCTCCAGACCGAACACTGAAGCTTTCTTT. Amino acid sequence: CASSSWASSRPNTEAFF.

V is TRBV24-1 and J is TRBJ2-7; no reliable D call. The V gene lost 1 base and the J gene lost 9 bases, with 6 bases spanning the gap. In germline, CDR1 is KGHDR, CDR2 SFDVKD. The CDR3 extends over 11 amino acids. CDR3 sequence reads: CATSDFSRQYF. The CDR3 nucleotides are TGTGCCACCAGTGATTTTTCCCGGCAGTACTTC.

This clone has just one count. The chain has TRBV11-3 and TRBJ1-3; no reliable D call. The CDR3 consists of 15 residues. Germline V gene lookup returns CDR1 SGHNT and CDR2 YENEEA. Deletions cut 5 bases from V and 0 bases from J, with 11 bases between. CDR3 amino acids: CASSPQTYSGNTIYF. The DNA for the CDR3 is TGTGCCAGCAGCCCACAGACGTACTCTGGAAACACCATATATTTT.

In DNA form, the CDR3 reads TGTGCCAGCAGTGAGAGGAACAGGTACAGTGGCAATGAGCAGTTCTTC. This sequence encodes CASSERNRYSGNEQFF. The chain employs TRBV2 and TRBJ2-1, with D perhaps TRBD1 (5 bases). Germline V gives CDR1 SNHLY, CDR2 FYNNEI. The CDR3 totals 16 residues. The germline V and J ends were trimmed by 3 bases and 6 bases, with 18 bases remaining between them.

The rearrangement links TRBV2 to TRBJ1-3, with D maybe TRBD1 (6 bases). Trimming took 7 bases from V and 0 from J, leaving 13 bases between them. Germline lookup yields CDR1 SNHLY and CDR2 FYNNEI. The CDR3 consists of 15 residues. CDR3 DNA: TGTGCCAGCAATCCGGGACAAGCCTCTGGAAACACCATATATTTT. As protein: CASNPGQASGNTIYF.

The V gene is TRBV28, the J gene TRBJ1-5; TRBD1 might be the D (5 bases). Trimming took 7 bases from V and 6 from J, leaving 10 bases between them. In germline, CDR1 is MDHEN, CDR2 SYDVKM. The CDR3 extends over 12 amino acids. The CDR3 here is CASTQGIQPQHF. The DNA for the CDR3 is TGTGCCAGCACCCAGGGAATTCAGCCCCAGCATTTT.

Here the CDR3 DNA reads TGTGCCAGCAGCCAAGTTCAGGTCACAGATACGCAGTATTTT. It specifies CASSQVQVTDTQYF. This rearrangement joins TRBV14 to TRBJ2-3; D not certain. Per the germline V gene, CDR1 is SGHDN and CDR2 is FVKESK. The CDR3 contains 14 residues. V shed 1 base and J shed 2 bases, with 7 bases lying between them.

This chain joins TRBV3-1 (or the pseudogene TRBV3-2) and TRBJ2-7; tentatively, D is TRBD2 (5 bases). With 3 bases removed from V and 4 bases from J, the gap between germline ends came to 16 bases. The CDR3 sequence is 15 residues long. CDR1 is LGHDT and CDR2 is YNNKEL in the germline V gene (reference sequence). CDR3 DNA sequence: TGTGCCAGCAGCCAGCAACTAGTGGCTGGGTACGAGCAGTACTTC. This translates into CASSQQLVAGYEQYF.

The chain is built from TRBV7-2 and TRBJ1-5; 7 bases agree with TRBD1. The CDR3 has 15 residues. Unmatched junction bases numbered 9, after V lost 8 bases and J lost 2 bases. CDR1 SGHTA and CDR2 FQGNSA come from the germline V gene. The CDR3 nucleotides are TGTGCCAGCGGAGAACAGGGGAGTGGCAATCAGCCCCAGCATTTT. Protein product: CASGEQGSGNQPQHF.

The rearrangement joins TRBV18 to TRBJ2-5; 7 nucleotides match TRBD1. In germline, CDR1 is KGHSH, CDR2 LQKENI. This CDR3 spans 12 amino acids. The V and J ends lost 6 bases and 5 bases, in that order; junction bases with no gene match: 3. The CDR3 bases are TGTGCCAGCTCCGGGACAGAGGAGACCCAGTACTTC. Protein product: CASSGTEETQYF.

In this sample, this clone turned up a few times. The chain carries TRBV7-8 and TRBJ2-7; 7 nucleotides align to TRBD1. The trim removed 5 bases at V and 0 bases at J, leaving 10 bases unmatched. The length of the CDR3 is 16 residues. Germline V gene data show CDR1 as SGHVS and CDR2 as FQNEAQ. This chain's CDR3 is CASSKRQGPTSYEQYF. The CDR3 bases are TGTGCCAGCAGCAAACGACAGGGCCCTACCTCCTACGAGCAGTACTTC. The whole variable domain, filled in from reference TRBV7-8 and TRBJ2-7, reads GAGVSQSPRYKVAKRGQDVALRCDPISGHVSLFWYQQALGQGPEFLTYFQNEAQLDKSGLPSDRFFAERPEGSVSTLKIQRTQQEDSAVYLCASSKRQGPTSYEQYFGPGTRLTVT.

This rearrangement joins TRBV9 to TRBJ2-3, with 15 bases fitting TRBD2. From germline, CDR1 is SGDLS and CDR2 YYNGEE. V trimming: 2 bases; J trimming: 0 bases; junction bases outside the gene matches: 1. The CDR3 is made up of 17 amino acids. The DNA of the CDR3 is TGTGCCAGCAGCGTGGGACTAGCGGGGGGAAGCACAGATACGCAGTATTTT. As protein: CASSVGLAGGSTDTQYF.